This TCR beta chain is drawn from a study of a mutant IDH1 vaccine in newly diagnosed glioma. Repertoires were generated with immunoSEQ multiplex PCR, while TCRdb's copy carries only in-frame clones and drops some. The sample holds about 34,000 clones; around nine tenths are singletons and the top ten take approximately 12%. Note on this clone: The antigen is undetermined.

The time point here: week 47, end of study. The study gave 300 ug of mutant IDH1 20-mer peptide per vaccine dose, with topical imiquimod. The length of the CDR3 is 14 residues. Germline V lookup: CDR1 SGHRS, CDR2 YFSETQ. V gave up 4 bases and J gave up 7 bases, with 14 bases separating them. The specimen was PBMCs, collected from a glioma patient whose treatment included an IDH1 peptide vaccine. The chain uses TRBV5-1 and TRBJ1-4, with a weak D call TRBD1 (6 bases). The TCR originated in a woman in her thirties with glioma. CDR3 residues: CASSRKQGGEKLFF. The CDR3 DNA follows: TGCGCCAGCAGCCGGAAACAGGGAGGTGAAAAACTGTTTTTT.